This T cell receptor (beta chain) was sequenced for a study of T cells in Graves' hyperthyroidism and ophthalmopathy. What was amplified from RNA transcripts were TCR beta CDR3 regions. The HTBI primer set drove a first-round RT-PCR of the TCR CDR3. TCRdb recomputed calls from the multiplex PCR reads with MiXCR, one row per CDR3 protein. The table records more than 350,000 distinct CDR3 sequences, about 14% of them present only once. This clonotype was seen only a few times. PBMCs were sourced from roughly 10 ml fresh peripheral blood. The origin of this receptor is a woman under 40 with Graves' ophthalmopathy. Material: blood.

Here the CDR3 reads CSAESTISLDDEQFF. The CDR3 DNA reads TGCAGTGCTGAGTCGACTATAAGCCTAGACGATGAGCAGTTCTTC. V usage is TRBV20-1 and J usage is TRBJ2-1; tentatively, D is TRBD2 (5 bases). The ends were cut back, 5 bases at V and 8 bases at J, with 22 bases in the middle. Germline V gene lookup returns CDR1 DFQATT and CDR2 SNEGSKA (reference sequence). The CDR3 extends over 15 amino acids.